Presented here are 8 T cell receptor beta chains from one specimen sequenced in a study of cytomegalovirus exposure and HLA in healthy donors. The study ran its PCR with 60 Vbeta and 13 Jbeta primers. Some clones are missing from TCRdb's copy, which holds only in-frame ones; the method was immunoSEQ multiplex PCR. Counted here are more than 150,000 clones, roughly 77% occurring once; the ten biggest clones make up 2% to 3%. Material: PBMCs. These receptors all come from a woman in her 30s in good health and CMV-seropositive.

V gene TRBV19 combines with J gene TRBJ1-5, with D possibly being TRBD1 (5 bases). Germline V gene sequence: CDR1 LNHDA, CDR2 SQIVND (reference sequence). This CDR3 is 16 amino acids long. V was clipped by 7 bases and J by 2 bases, with 18 bases between them. The CDR3 sequence: CASTQRIRDGNQPQHF. The DNA of the CDR3 is TGTGCCAGTACCCAACGGATCAGGGATGGCAATCAGCCCCAGCATTTT.

The gene calls are TRBV7-4 and TRBJ1-2; D uncertain. The CDR3 contains 15 residues. V was cut by 3 bases and J by 2 bases, with 13 bases left in between. Germline values: CDR1 SGHVT, CDR2 SQSDAQ. The CDR3 loop is CASSFRRFKNYGYTF. In DNA form, the CDR3 reads TGTGCCAGCAGCTTTCGCCGGTTTAAGAACTATGGCTACACCTTC.

This chain links TRBV19 with TRBJ2-3; 8 bases map to TRBD1. CDR1 LNHDA and CDR2 SQIVND come from the germline V gene (reference sequence). The CDR3 has 15 amino acids. V dropped 8 bases and J dropped 6; count of bases not matched to a gene: 13. CDR3 sequence reads: CASREQGAGSDTQYF. In DNA, the CDR3 is TGTGCCAGTCGCGAGCAGGGGGCAGGGTCGGATACGCAGTATTTT. Full variable domain (outside the CDR3, taken from reference TRBV19 and TRBJ2-3): DGGITQSPKYLFRKEGQNVTLSCEQNLNHDAMYWYRQDPGQGLRLIYYSQIVNDFQKGDIAEGYSVSREKKESFPLTVTSAQKNPTAFYLCASREQGAGSDTQYFGPGTRLTVL.

V usage is TRBV6-5 and J usage is TRBJ2-7; maybe TRBD1 (6 bases). Germline V CDR1 and CDR2: MNHEY, SVGAGI. The CDR3 totals 13 residues. Trimming removed 5 bases from V and 5 bases from J, with 13 bases in between. The CDR3 coding sequence is TGTGCCAGCAGTCGTCAGGGGTCCCACGAGCAGTACTTC. This encodes CASSRQGSHEQYF.

The gene calls are TRBV18 and TRBJ1-6, with 8 positions matching TRBD1. The CDR3 spans 13 residues. V lost 3 bases and J lost 8; bases outside the gene matches: 0. The V gene's germline CDR1 is KGHSH and CDR2 LQKENI. CDR3 in DNA: TGTGCCAGCTCACCGGGACAGGATTCACCCCTCCACTTT. This codes for CASSPGQDSPLHF.

This sequence joins TRBV10-1 and TRBJ2-3; 7 bases fit TRBD1. The V and J ends lost 6 bases and 4 bases, in that order; junction bases with no gene match: 7. Germline V CDR1 and CDR2: WNHNN, SYGVQD (reference sequence). CDR3 size: 14 residues. This CDR3 reads CASSGQATADTQYF. The CDR3 region has the DNA TGCGCCAGCAGCGGACAGGCAACTGCAGATACGCAGTATTTT.

The chain uses TRBV7-9 and TRBJ1-6; D not resolved. From germline, CDR1 is SEHNR and CDR2 FQNEAQ (reference sequence). The CDR3 is 14 amino acids. V shed 1 base and J shed 9 bases, with 10 bases lying between them. The CDR3 bases are TGTGCCAGCAGCTTAGGGGCAGTGGGTTCACCCCTCCACTTT. Translating it yields CASSLGAVGSPLHF.

The chain joins TRBV5-1 to TRBJ2-1; TRBD1 matches 7 bases. The germline V gene has CDR1 SGHRS and CDR2 YFSETQ. J lost 5 bases, V lost 2 bases, and 4 bases had no gene match. This CDR3 has 14 amino acids. CDR3 protein: CASSFGTEHNEQFF. The CDR3 coding sequence is TGCGCCAGCAGCTTCGGGACAGAACACAATGAGCAGTTCTTC.